This T cell receptor beta chain is drawn from a study of early T cells in non-severe SARS-CoV-2 infection. Study as a whole: Whole-blood bulk RNA, unsorted, was sequenced, and chains were unpaired. The study's findings and limits: Missing private and CD4 specificities, VDJdb matching favored anti-spike CD8 responses.

Trimming cost V 5 bases and J 5 bases; bases outside gene matches: 2. The CDR3 runs 12 residues. CDR1 is SGHTA and CDR2 is FQGNSA in the germline V gene. With respect to this clonotype: Its specificity is not known.

Unique molecular identifiers (one per individual cDNA molecule) were attached. TCRdb passed the 5' RACE reads through MiXCR, listing each CDR3 protein once. The sample consists of tens of thousands of distinct CDR3 sequences, about 9.7% of them appearing once. The specimen sequenced was whole blood. This sequence originates from an adult who was a healthcare worker with PCR-confirmed SARS-CoV-2 infection or an uninfected control (not recorded which). The J gene is TRBJ2-7, the V gene TRBV7-2; 8 bases match TRBD1. CDR3 residues: CASSQTGDEQYF. CDR3 nucleotide sequence: TGTGCCAGCAGCCAGACAGGGGACGAGCAGTACTTC.